This T cell receptor beta chain was recovered during a study of cytomegalovirus exposure and HLA in healthy donors. Study-wide background: Earlier sequencing of approximately 180 million T cells yielded about 120 million unique TCR beta sequences.

In the case of this clone: What it binds is unknown.

The study, taken as a whole, reports: Investigators reported 164 TCR beta chains as tied to cytomegalovirus. In a later analysis, parvovirus B19, influenza, CMV and Epstein-Barr virus appeared linked to several top co-occurrence clusters. Across donors, presence/absence analyses took sequencing depth to be roughly uniform.

13 Jbeta primers and 60 Vbeta primers were used for the PCR. Sequencing was performed with immunoSEQ multiplex PCR; in TCRdb, only in-frame clones are kept and a portion is missing. Of about 160,000 clones in the sample, nearly 80% were seen once. The clonotype was recovered from a woman aged 45-59 years in good health and CMV-seropositive. The sample taken for sequencing was PBMCs.

DNA of the CDR3: TGTGCCAGCAGCAACCATAGCGGGGGACGCTCCTACAATGAGCAGTTCTTC. It encodes CASSNHSGGRSYNEQFF. The chain recombines TRBV21-1 with TRBJ2-1; the table's D call, TRBD2, was not checked against the DNA. TRBV21-1 is designated a pseudogene. The CDR3 runs 17 residues.